A few counts support the clone carrying this TCR beta chain. Its antigen is undetermined. Per sample, at least 6 micrograms of total RNA were extracted. These data originate in a study of blood T cells in healthy people across ages. The wider study: The template switching approach captured approximately one barcoded beta molecule for every two T cells. Findings and limits, study-wide: Lack of knowledge of donor CMV status possibly confounded expanded clonotype changes.

A second PCR of roughly 6 to 12 cycles used a sample-barcoded 5' primer and a J-beta primer mix. TCRdb fed the 5' RACE reads into MiXCR, producing one record per CDR3 protein. The table shows about 620,000 distinct CDR3 sequences, with roughly half occurring only once. The ends were cut back, 3 bases at V and 8 bases at J, with 20 bases in the middle. This CDR3 contains 15 residues. The V gene's germline CDR1 is DFQATT and CDR2 SNEGSKA (reference sequence). This clonotype was sampled from a woman aged 80 or over in good health. The sequenced sample consisted of blood. This chain joins TRBV20-1 and TRBJ2-1, with D possibly matching TRBD2 (6 bases). The chain's CDR3 is CSARRAGSRLDEQFF. In DNA form, the CDR3 reads TGCAGTGCTAGGCGGGCGGGATCGCGGCTCGATGAGCAGTTCTTC.